A selection of T cell receptor beta chains follows, all from one sample in a study of blood T cells in healthy people across ages. TCRdb independently ran MiXCR on the 5' RACE reads; one entry per CDR3 protein. The table has hundreds of thousands of distinct CDR3 sequences, under 45% seen once. The sequenced material came from blood. All receptors derive from a man in his sixties in good health. CDR3s include the opening cysteine and the closing phenylalanine or tryptophan. A D gene is named only where the DNA matches it firmly. Clone size, where shown, is once, few, many, or a class for clones that have expanded.

CDR3 protein: CASSQIPAGGRNNEQFF
CDR3 DNA: TGCGCCAGCAGCCAAATCCCAGCAGGGGGCAGGAACAATGAGCAGTTCTTC
clone size: -
J gene: TRBJ2-1
V gene: TRBV4-3
D gene: TRBD1

CDR3 protein: CASRTGTGEWTGELFF
CDR3 DNA: TGTGCCAGCAGGACCGGGACAGGGGAGTGGACCGGGGAGCTGTTTTTT
clone size: -
J gene: TRBJ2-2
V gene: TRBV6-1
D gene: TRBD1

CDR3 protein: CASSHTQGWTEAFF
CDR3 DNA: TGCGCCAGCAGCCACACACAGGGATGGACTGAAGCTTTCTTT
clone size: few
J gene: TRBJ1-1
V gene: TRBV4-1
D gene: -

CDR3 protein: CASSFSLRDRGNYGYTF
CDR3 DNA: TGTGCCAGCAGCTTCTCCCTTAGGGACAGGGGGAACTATGGCTACACCTTC
clone size: few
J gene: TRBJ1-2
V gene: TRBV13
D gene: TRBD1

CDR3 protein: CALRGTLAQYF
CDR3 DNA: TGTGCCCTCAGGGGGACATTGGCCCAGTACTTC
clone size: few
J gene: TRBJ2-5
V gene: TRBV3-1
D gene: TRBD1

CDR3 protein: CASGPSAGGRNQPQHF
CDR3 DNA: TGTGCCAGCGGACCCAGTGCCGGAGGTCGCAATCAGCCCCAGCATTTT
clone size: -
J gene: TRBJ1-5
V gene: TRBV6-2/TRBV6-3
D gene: -

CDR3 protein: CASSLSEQICNEQFF
CDR3 DNA: TGTGCCAGCAGCTTGTCGGAGCAAATCTGCAATGAGCAGTTCTTC
clone size: -
J gene: TRBJ2-1
V gene: TRBV5-6
D gene: -

CDR3 protein: CASRPTFVGMNTEAFF
CDR3 DNA: TGTGCCAGCAGACCCACCTTCGTGGGGATGAACACTGAAGCTTTCTTT
clone size: few
J gene: TRBJ1-1
V gene: TRBV27
D gene: -

CDR3 protein: CAWSVRRTGYGYTF
CDR3 DNA: TGTGCCTGGAGTGTACGAAGGACAGGCTATGGCTACACCTTC
clone size: -
J gene: TRBJ1-2
V gene: TRBV30
D gene: TRBD1

CDR3 protein: CASARDRGTDTQYF
CDR3 DNA: TGTGCTAGTGCCCGGGACAGGGGTACAGATACGCAGTATTTT
clone size: -
J gene: TRBJ2-3
V gene: TRBV12-5
D gene: TRBD1

CDR3 protein: CSVRGAEKLFF
CDR3 DNA: TGCAGTGTGAGAGGGGCCGAAAAACTGTTTTTT
clone size: -
J gene: TRBJ1-4
V gene: TRBV20-1
D gene: -

CDR3 protein: CASSPEGDTQYF
CDR3 DNA: TGTGCCAGCTCACCAGAGGGAGATACGCAGTATTTT
clone size: few
J gene: TRBJ2-3
V gene: TRBV18
D gene: -

CDR3 protein: CASSYRSGNQPQHF
CDR3 DNA: TGTGCCAGCAGTTATAGGTCGGGCAATCAGCCCCAGCATTTT
clone size: -
J gene: TRBJ1-5
V gene: TRBV6-2/TRBV6-3
D gene: -

CDR3 protein: CASSSQGAGTGELFF
CDR3 DNA: TGCGCCAGCAGCTCACAGGGGGCTGGCACCGGGGAGCTGTTTTTT
clone size: -
J gene: TRBJ2-2
V gene: TRBV4-3
D gene: TRBD1

CDR3 protein: CAASRDLGPSILFF
CDR3 DNA: TGTGCCGCCAGCAGAGATCTGGGACCGAGTATACTGTTTTTT
clone size: -
J gene: TRBJ1-4
V gene: TRBV15
D gene: -

CDR3 protein: CASSLAVGSQETQYF
CDR3 DNA: TGCGCCAGCAGCTTGGCCGTAGGGTCTCAAGAGACCCAGTACTTC
clone size: -
J gene: TRBJ2-5
V gene: TRBV5-1
D gene: -

CDR3 protein: CASSLGHGGAGNYGYTF
CDR3 DNA: TGTGCCAGCAGCTTAGGTCACGGAGGGGCAGGCAACTATGGCTACACCTTC
clone size: -
J gene: TRBJ1-2
V gene: TRBV7-9
D gene: -

CDR3 protein: CATTVGANTGELFF
CDR3 DNA: TGTGCCACCACGGTCGGGGCGAACACCGGGGAGCTGTTTTTT
clone size: -
J gene: TRBJ2-2
V gene: TRBV15
D gene: -

CDR3 protein: CASGLAVDRGKYEQYF
CDR3 DNA: TGTGCTAGTGGTTTGGCTGTCGACAGGGGGAAATACGAGCAGTACTTC
clone size: once
J gene: TRBJ2-7
V gene: TRBV12-5
D gene: TRBD1

CDR3 protein: CASSWTGRDTQYF
CDR3 DNA: TGTGCCAGCAGTTGGACCGGGAGGGATACGCAGTATTTT
clone size: many
J gene: TRBJ2-3
V gene: TRBV2
D gene: TRBD2